The rows below give T cell receptor beta chains drawn from one sample of a study of blood T cell repertoires in COVID-19. The table came from immunoSEQ multiplex PCR; TCRdb's copy has only in-frame clones and leaves some out. The data show 55,000 to 65,000 clones, around 87% seen once. The sequencing sample was made of peripheral blood. These TCRs come from a man aged 55 to 70 with active or convalescent COVID-19. Each CDR3 is given with its conserved first and last residue. A D gene is named only where the DNA matches it firmly. Clone size is stated in some rows and not others, as once, few, many or a class when expanded.

>TRBV9|few|TRBJ1-3|TRBD1
CASSALPGTGSGNTIYF
TGTGCCAGCAGCGCCCTTCCGGGGACAGGGTCGGGAAACACCATATATTTT
>TRBV10-2|.|TRBJ2-2|.
CASSNTGPGELFF
TGCGCCAGCAGTAACACAGGGCCCGGGGAGCTGTTTTTT
>TRBV6-2/TRBV6-3|.|TRBJ2-5|TRBD1
CASSYSILAGTGETQYF
TGTGCCAGCAGTTACTCGATTTTAGCCGGGACAGGAGAGACCCAGTACTTC
>TRBV13|.|TRBJ2-7|TRBD2
CASSLRGGLYEQYF
TGTGCCAGCAGCTTGCGGGGGGGCCTTTACGAGCAGTACTTC
>TRBV11-2|.|TRBJ2-1|.
CASSPRAGTYNEQFF
TGTGCCAGCAGCCCAAGAGCAGGGACCTACAATGAGCAGTTCTTC
>TRBV5-4|.|TRBJ2-5|TRBD1
CASSLAGGQVGGETQYF
TGTGCCAGCAGCTTGGCGGGTGGACAGGTTGGGGGAGAGACCCAGTACTTC
>TRBV11-2|.|TRBJ2-7|.
CASSLGTANPYEQYF
TGTGCCAGCAGCTTAGGTACAGCCAACCCCTACGAGCAGTACTTC
>TRBV2|.|TRBJ1-1|.
CASSDEQVKNTEAFF
TGTGCCAGCAGTGATGAGCAGGTGAAGAACACTGAAGCTTTCTTT
>TRBV6-5|.|TRBJ1-2|.
CASTRTDPNYGYTF
TGTGCCAGCACCCGGACAGACCCAAACTATGGCTACACCTTC
>TRBV5-1|.|TRBJ2-7|.
CASSLFGQKNEQYF
TGCGCCAGCAGCTTGTTCGGACAGAAAAACGAGCAGTACTTC
>TRBV7-8|few|TRBJ1-3|.
CASSLRNSGNTIYF
TGTGCCAGCAGCTTGCGGAACTCTGGAAACACCATATATTTT
>TRBV18|few|TRBJ2-2|.
CASSLTAPGELFF
TGTGCCAGCTCCCTGACTGCCCCGGGGGAGCTGTTTTTT
>TRBV15|.|TRBJ1-1|.
CATSRVSGNAEAFF
TGTGCCACCAGCAGAGTTTCCGGGAACGCTGAAGCTTTCTTT
>TRBV6-5|.|TRBJ1-6|.
CASSYEGGNSPLHF
TGTGCCAGCAGTTACGAGGGCGGTAATTCACCCCTCCACTTT
>TRBV18|.|TRBJ2-2|.
CASSPPGGTGELFF
TGTGCCAGCTCACCACCGGGGGGCACCGGGGAGCTGTTTTTT
>TRBV10-2|few|TRBJ1-2|TRBD1
CASSETGGLYGYTF
TGCGCCAGCAGTGAGACAGGGGGGCTTTATGGCTACACCTTC
>TRBV9|.|TRBJ1-6|.
CASSVEGRGNSPLHF
TGTGCCAGCAGCGTAGAGGGCAGGGGAAATTCACCCCTCCACTTT
>TRBV5-1|.|TRBJ2-5|.
CASSLALTGRETQYF
TGCGCCAGCAGCTTGGCCCTGACAGGGAGGGAGACCCAGTACTTC
>TRBV6-6|.|TRBJ2-7|.
CASSYSLAPYEQYF
TGTGCCAGCAGTTACTCGCTAGCGCCCTACGAGCAGTACTTC
>TRBV10-1|.|TRBJ2-1|.
CASRQDRNNEQFF
TGCGCCAGCAGACAGGATCGAAACAATGAGCAGTTCTTC
>TRBV29-1|.|TRBJ2-5|.
CSVYRGGEETQYF
TGCAGCGTGTACAGGGGGGGAGAAGAGACCCAGTACTTC
>TRBV19|.|TRBJ2-3|.
CASMGRGAQSDTQYF
TGTGCCAGTATGGGCCGGGGAGCCCAATCGGATACGCAGTATTTT
>TRBV4-1|.|TRBJ1-5|.
CASSPLQDNQPQHF
TGCGCCAGCAGCCCCCTCCAGGACAATCAGCCCCAGCATTTT